The source of this T cell receptor beta chain is a study of T cell responses to AZD1222 COVID-19 vaccine. Study conclusions and caveats: Every sample of the repertoires postdated the peak T cell response. Spike was spanned by vaccine-associated CD4 TCRs, which were dominant at 160-218 and 743-854. Spike-specific TCR breadth and depth went up after people got two AZD1222 doses.

Comments on this clone: Antigen: not known.

The CDR3 covers 12 residues. With 3 bases removed from V and 8 bases from J, the gap between germline ends came to 10 bases. The germline V gene encodes CDR1 DFQATT and CDR2 SNEGSKA (reference sequence). The protocol was immunoSEQ multiplex PCR, while the TCRdb copy is restricted to in-frame clones and leaves out a portion. The sample lists about 180,000 clones; approximately 95% were seen once. The material sequenced was peripheral blood, taken 28 days after the second dose of the MenACWY control vaccine. The rearrangement uses TRBV20-1 and TRBJ1-4; D is undetermined. This clonotype was obtained from an adult who received the MenACWY meningococcal vaccine as a control. The chain's CDR3 is CSASQPGEKLFF. The CDR3 DNA reads TGCAGTGCTAGTCAACCGGGGGAAAAACTGTTTTTT.